The 19 T cell receptor beta chains reported below all come from one sample, sequenced in a study of blood T cell repertoires in COVID-19. This table comes from immunoSEQ multiplex PCR, and its TCRdb copy is limited to in-frame clones, with some not included. The sample comprises 100,000 to 150,000 clones, 80% of which are singletons, and 1.9% rests with the top ten. Sequences were obtained from peripheral blood. Receptors were obtained from a man between 65 and 85 years old with acute or convalescent COVID-19.

The genes are TRBV6-5 and TRBJ1-2; a possible D gene is TRBD1 (6 bases). This CDR3 contains 14 residues. Germline V gene lookup returns CDR1 MNHEY and CDR2 SVGAGI. Trimming stripped 4 bases from V and 2 bases from J, with 11 bases between. The CDR3 DNA sequence: TGTGCCAGCAGTTTTTTGGGGGCAAACTATGGCTACACCTTC. Residues: CASSFLGANYGYTF.

The gene calls are TRBV28 and TRBJ2-7, with D hard to call. Trimming cost V 6 bases and J 2 bases, with 11 bases left between them. The germline V gene has CDR1 MDHEN and CDR2 SYDVKM. The CDR3 contains 13 residues. CDR3 DNA sequence: TGTGCCAGCAGGCCTTCGCCAGCCTACGAGCAGTACTTC. Encoded protein: CASRPSPAYEQYF.

This sequence joins TRBV7-9 and TRBJ1-6; 9 bases line up with TRBD1. Germline V gives CDR1 SEHNR, CDR2 FQNEAQ (reference sequence). The CDR3 extends over 15 amino acids. The V and J ends lost 5 bases and 9 bases, in that order; junction bases with no gene match: 8. CDR3 sequence reads: CASSPPGQGRSPLHF. As DNA, the CDR3 is TGTGCCAGCAGCCCCCCGGGACAGGGTCGTTCACCCCTCCACTTT.

This clone was counted once. The DNA of the CDR3 is TGTGCCAGCAGGGCGGCCCCCGTTCTTGGAAACACCATATATTTT. This gives the protein CASRAAPVLGNTIYF. V is TRBV2 and J is TRBJ1-3, with no clear D. CDR1 is SNHLY and CDR2 is FYNNEI in the germline V gene. Trimming removed 6 bases from V and 3 bases from J, with 15 bases in between. This CDR3 has 15 residues.

This rearrangement joins TRBV9 to TRBJ2-4, with TRBD2 identical over 8 bases. Germline CDR1 and CDR2: SGDLS and YYNGEE. V shed 4 bases and J 9 bases; nucleotides not matched to a gene: 12. CDR3 size: 15 residues. In DNA form, the CDR3 reads TGTGCCAGCAGCACCCAGCGGAGCGGGGGTGGCATTCAGTACTTC. Protein sequence: CASSTQRSGGGIQYF.

The chain couples TRBV29-1 to TRBJ1-1; perhaps TRBD1 as D (5 bases). Between the trimmed V and J ends, which lost 5 bases and 11 bases, there was a span of 12 bases. Germline loops: CDR1 SQVTM, CDR2 ANQGSEA. The CDR3 length is 10 residues. CDR3 residues: CSVQGREAFF. CDR3 DNA sequence: TGCAGCGTTCAGGGACGGGAGGCTTTCTTT. Supplemented by reference TRBV29-1 and TRBJ1-1, the full variable domain reads SAVISQKPSRDICQRGTSLTIQCQVDSQVTMMFWYRQQPGQSLTLIATANQGSEATYESGFVIDKFPISRPNLTFSTLTVSNMSPEDSSIYLCSVQGREAFFGQGTRLTVV.

The rearrangement joins TRBV7-2 to TRBJ2-3; maybe TRBD1 (5 bases). V lost 1 base and J lost 7, with 12 bases in between. Looked up from germline, CDR1 is SGHTA and CDR2 is FQGNSA. The CDR3 runs 14 residues. The CDR3 protein is CASSLEWQGYTQYF. CDR3 nucleotide sequence: TGTGCCAGCAGCTTAGAGTGGCAGGGTTATACGCAGTATTTT.

The genes are TRBV5-1 and TRBJ2-7; tentatively, D is TRBD2 (6 bases). The germline CDR1 and CDR2 sequences are SGHRS and YFSETQ. V was clipped by 0 bases and J by 2 bases, with 18 bases between them. This CDR3 is built from 17 residues. The CDR3 DNA reads TGCGCCAGCAGCTTGGCCGATCTTGGGGGGTCCGCCTACGAGCAGTACTTC. Amino acid sequence: CASSLADLGGSAYEQYF.

The V and J genes are TRBV27 and TRBJ2-7; 7 bases fit TRBD1. Trimming took 4 bases from V and 0 from J; bases not matched to a gene: 9. Germline CDR1 is MNHEY and CDR2 is SMNVEV (reference sequence). CDR3 length: 16 amino acids. CDR3 DNA sequence: TGTGCCAGCAGTTACTGGACAGGAACACCCTCCTACGAGCAGTACTTC. Residues: CASSYWTGTPSYEQYF.

The chain employs TRBV7-9 and TRBJ1-1; D unresolved. The CDR3 loop spans 13 amino acids. V was pared by 4 bases and J by 3 bases, with 9 bases between. The germline V gene has CDR1 SEHNR and CDR2 FQNEAQ (reference sequence). The CDR3 spells CASSSQSYTEAFF. The CDR3 DNA sequence: TGTGCCAGCAGCTCACAGTCATACACTGAAGCTTTCTTT.

The J gene is TRBJ2-1, the V gene TRBV4-1, with 9 bases aligning to TRBD2. The CDR3 consists of 21 residues. Germline V CDR1 and CDR2: MGHRA, YSYEKL. Unmatched junction bases numbered 15, after V lost 0 bases and J lost 0 bases. The CDR3 loop is CASSQESPAGGHLSSYNEQFF. The CDR3 nucleotides read TGCGCCAGCAGCCAAGAGAGCCCAGCGGGGGGCCACCTTAGCTCCTACAATGAGCAGTTCTTC.

The rearrangement uses TRBV28 and TRBJ2-1; 10 bases align to TRBD1. Germline V lookup: CDR1 MDHEN, CDR2 SYDVKM. This CDR3 contains 12 residues. The V gene end was trimmed by 9 bases and the J gene end by 7 bases; junction bases not matched to a gene: 3. The CDR3 here is CASDRGPNEQFF. DNA for the CDR3: TGTGCCAGTGACAGGGGGCCAAATGAGCAGTTCTTC.

The V call is TRBV2, the J call TRBJ2-1, with 7 bases identical to TRBD1. The germline gives CDR1 SNHLY, CDR2 FYNNEI. The CDR3 consists of 14 residues. V shed 7 bases, J shed 5 bases, and the junction held 8 bases outside the gene matches. The CDR3, as DNA: TGTGCCAGCATGGGGACAGAAGTCCACAATGAGCAGTTCTTC. This codes for CASMGTEVHNEQFF. Using reference TRBV2 and TRBJ2-1 for the parts outside the CDR3, the full variable domain is EPEVTQTPSHQVTQMGQEVILRCVPISNHLYFYWYRQILGQKVEFLVSFYNNEISEKSEIFDDQFSVERPDGSNFTLKIRSTKLEDSAMYFCASMGTEVHNEQFFGPGTRLTVL.

The rearrangement links TRBV5-1 to TRBJ2-3; 12 nucleotides agree with TRBD2. CDR1 SGHRS and CDR2 YFSETQ come from the germline V gene. Trimming at V came to 3 bases and at J to 2 bases, leaving 4 bases not matched to a gene. CDR3 size: 16 residues. The CDR3 region has the DNA TGCGCCAGCAGCTCTTCTAGCGGGGGGGTCACAGATACGCAGTATTTT. Translating gives CASSSSSGGVTDTQYF.

This clone has a single count. This chain joins TRBV9 and TRBJ2-3, with D perhaps matching TRBD2 (7 bases). The CDR3 runs 17 residues. The germline V and J ends were trimmed by 0 bases and 4 bases, with 18 bases remaining between them. CDR1 SGDLS and CDR2 YYNGEE come from the germline V gene. The CDR3 nucleotides are TGTGCCAGCAGCGTAGAGGTAATGGGGGGGCCCTCAGATACGCAGTATTTT. As protein: CASSVEVMGGPSDTQYF.

This clone was detected once. The chain couples TRBV7-2 to TRBJ2-7, with 9 bases that match TRBD2. Trimming cost V 1 base and J 4 bases; bases outside gene matches: 5. The CDR3 is 15 amino acids. The germline V gene has CDR1 SGHTA and CDR2 FQGNSA. CDR3: CASSLDGTSLYEQYF. The CDR3 bases are TGTGCCAGCAGCTTAGATGGGACTAGCTTATACGAGCAGTACTTC.

The rearrangement uses TRBV4-2 and TRBJ1-5; perhaps TRBD1 as D (5 bases). The germline CDR1 and CDR2 sequences are LGHNA and YNFKEQ. Trimming left V 4 bases short and J 5 bases short, with 18 bases between. CDR3 size: 16 residues. The CDR3: CASSPDTPHRYQPQHF. The CDR3 DNA sequence: TGTGCCAGCAGCCCGGACACTCCTCACCGCTATCAGCCCCAGCATTTT.

In its sample, this clone was seen once. V gene TRBV5-1 combines with J gene TRBJ1-1, with D possibly TRBD1 on 6 matching bases. V shed 3 bases and J shed 5 bases, with 14 bases lying between them. Germline CDR1 is SGHRS and CDR2 is YFSETQ. The CDR3 spans 14 residues. CDR3: CASSSQGLGTEAFF. The CDR3 nucleotides are TGCGCCAGCAGCTCTCAGGGGTTGGGAACTGAAGCTTTCTTT.

The chain carries TRBV7-3 and TRBJ2-1; TRBD2 matches 11 bases. The CDR3 is 17 amino acids. V lost 0 bases, J lost 4 bases, and 5 bases stayed unmatched. CDR1 and CDR2 (germline): SGHTA, FQGTGA. In nucleotides, the CDR3 is TGTGCCAGCAGCTTAACTTCGGGACTAGCGGTGTACAATGAGCAGTTCTTC. The encoded protein is CASSLTSGLAVYNEQFF.